The rows below give T cell receptor beta chains drawn from one sample of a study of shared clonotypes between healthy human individuals. The method was immunoSEQ multiplex PCR; TCRdb's version includes in-frame clones alone and lacks a portion of them. Here the sample spans hundreds of thousands of clones, around 77% being singletons. The material sequenced was PBMCs. Receptor source: a woman aged 40 to 49 in good health. Some clones in this sample may be carry-over from other donors' samples. Each CDR3 is given with its conserved first and last residue. A D gene is named only where the DNA matches it firmly. The size field is filled for only some rows; it gives once, few, many or a size class.

CDR3aa: CASSPGGSSGNTIYF
CDR3nt: TGTGCCAGCAGCCCCGGGGGGAGCTCTGGAAACACCATATATTTT
abundance: -
len: 15
v_gene: TRBV9
j_gene: TRBJ1-3
d_gene: -

CDR3aa: CASSFLSPSFGTGVYNEQFF
CDR3nt: TGTGCCAGCAGTTTTTTGTCACCTTCCTTCGGGACAGGGGTTTACAATGAGCAGTTCTTC
abundance: -
len: 20
v_gene: TRBV28
j_gene: TRBJ2-1
d_gene: TRBD1

CDR3aa: CASSQDWPATSILNQPQHF
CDR3nt: TGCGCCAGCAGCCAAGATTGGCCCGCCACGTCCATCCTCAATCAGCCCCAGCATTTT
abundance: -
len: 19
v_gene: TRBV4-3
j_gene: TRBJ1-5
d_gene: -

CDR3aa: CASSPIGGGELFF
CDR3nt: TGTGCCAGCAGTCCTATAGGTGGCGGGGAGCTGTTTTTT
abundance: -
len: 13
v_gene: TRBV2
j_gene: TRBJ2-2
d_gene: -

CDR3aa: CASSYNEQFF
CDR3nt: TGCGCCAGCAGCTACAATGAGCAGTTCTTC
abundance: -
len: 10
v_gene: TRBV4-1
j_gene: TRBJ2-1
d_gene: -

CDR3aa: CASSFSTSGSGTDTQYF
CDR3nt: TGTGCCAGCAGCTTCTCGACTAGCGGGAGCGGCACAGATACGCAGTATTTT
abundance: once
len: 17
v_gene: TRBV7-9
j_gene: TRBJ2-3
d_gene: TRBD2

CDR3aa: CASSIHGRGEAFF
CDR3nt: TGTGCCAGCAGTATCCATGGAAGGGGTGAAGCTTTCTTT
abundance: -
len: 13
v_gene: TRBV27
j_gene: TRBJ1-1
d_gene: -

CDR3aa: CSVEPTGTYEQYF
CDR3nt: TGCAGCGTTGAGCCGACGGGGACCTACGAGCAGTACTTC
abundance: -
len: 13
v_gene: TRBV29-1
j_gene: TRBJ2-7
d_gene: -

CDR3aa: CASSVEEGYYGYTF
CDR3nt: TGTGCCAGCAGCGTAGAGGAGGGGTACTATGGCTACACCTTC
abundance: -
len: 14
v_gene: TRBV9
j_gene: TRBJ1-2
d_gene: -

CDR3aa: CASSLGLGGSNQPQHF
CDR3nt: TGTGCCAGCAGCTTGGGGCTCGGGGGTAGCAATCAGCCCCAGCATTTT
abundance: many
len: 16
v_gene: TRBV7-8
j_gene: TRBJ1-5
d_gene: -

CDR3aa: CSVEAARAGTYEQYF
CDR3nt: TGCAGCGTTGAAGCCGCACGTGCCGGGACCTACGAGCAGTACTTC
abundance: -
len: 15
v_gene: TRBV29-1
j_gene: TRBJ2-7
d_gene: -

CDR3aa: CASSRGGGLSYEQYF
CDR3nt: TGCGCCAGCAGCCGCGGTGGGGGGCTCTCCTACGAGCAGTACTTC
abundance: -
len: 15
v_gene: TRBV5-1
j_gene: TRBJ2-7
d_gene: -

CDR3aa: CASSSSTGTGGRDGYTF
CDR3nt: TGTGCCAGCAGCTCAAGCACCGGGACAGGGGGTAGGGATGGCTACACCTTC
abundance: -
len: 17
v_gene: TRBV9
j_gene: TRBJ1-2
d_gene: TRBD1

CDR3aa: CASSFLAGSSYNEQFF
CDR3nt: TGCGCCAGCAGCTTTCTAGCGGGAAGCTCCTACAATGAGCAGTTCTTC
abundance: -
len: 16
v_gene: TRBV5-1
j_gene: TRBJ2-1
d_gene: TRBD2

CDR3aa: CASWDRTSYEQYF
CDR3nt: TGTGCCAGCTGGGACAGGACCTCCTACGAGCAGTACTTC
abundance: -
len: 13
v_gene: TRBV28
j_gene: TRBJ2-7
d_gene: TRBD1